The present TCR beta chain was sequenced within a study of regulatory T cells. Regarding the study as a whole: In patients, unique TRB V-J pairs were restricted and V/J usage skewed, especially in Tregs.

J was trimmed by 3 bases and V by 2 bases; bases with no gene match: 5. This CDR3 is built from 15 residues. Germline CDR1 and CDR2: SNHLY and FYNNEI. As regards this clone: No antigen is known for it.

Patients aged 2 to 39 years had fewer naive T cells. The primer mix had 52 TRBV and 13 TRBJ primers. Generated by immunoSEQ multiplex PCR, the TCRdb table keeps only in-frame clones and is missing some. The sample carries approximately 10,000 clones, about 80% recorded once. The receptor was isolated from a person aged 18-35 years with CD3G deficiency. The sequencing sample was made of CD8+ T cells sorted from blood. The chain is built from TRBV2 and TRBJ2-7; 9 positions agree with TRBD1. In DNA, the CDR3 is TGTGCCAGCAGTGAAACAGGGACAGGGTTCTACGAGCAGTACTTC. As protein: CASSETGTGFYEQYF.